This TCR beta chain came from a study of shared clonotypes between healthy human individuals. As for the study in general: CD4 naive and memory got three plates each, CD8 naive two, CD8 memory one.

Study results and caveats: Generally, naive subsets (rather than memory subsets) showed larger estimated richness.

In regard to this clone: What it binds is unknown.

The assay was immunoSEQ multiplex PCR, and TCRdb's table has in-frame clones only and misses some. The sample carries fewer than 2.5 million clones, approximately 94% recorded once. All donors were Caucasian adults living in Nashville, Tennessee. The CDR3 has 13 residues. V gave up 9 bases and J gave up 7 bases; unmatched junction bases: 7. Per germline, CDR1 LNHDA and CDR2 SQIVND (reference sequence). The sequencing input was naive CD4+ T cells from PBMCs. Stated subset: CD45RA+ positively selected. This TCR was sampled from a man between 18 and 29 years old in good health. Some clones in this sample may be carry-over from other donors' samples. V is TRBV19 and J is TRBJ2-1; 9 bases agree with TRBD1. The CDR3 DNA reads as TGTGCCAGCAGGACAGGGGCACGAAATGAGCAGTTCTTC. It is translated as CASRTGARNEQFF.